Presented here are 2 T cell receptor beta chains from one specimen sequenced in a study of shared clonotypes between healthy human individuals. The protocol was immunoSEQ multiplex PCR, while the TCRdb copy is restricted to in-frame clones and leaves out a portion. The sample holds about 2.4 million clones, 90% to 95% seen once. Sequenced sample: naive CD4+ T cells from PBMCs. Stated subset: CD45RA+ positively selected. These receptor sequences come from a man between 18 and 29 years old in good health. Some clones in this sample may be carry-over from other donors' samples.

V is TRBV10-1 and J is TRBJ2-5; D unresolved. The CDR3 runs to 13 residues. Germline values: CDR1 WNHNN, CDR2 SYGVQD (reference sequence). V lost 2 bases and J lost 5, with 9 bases in between. The CDR3 reads CASSEGPGETQYF. Written as DNA, the CDR3 is TGCGCCAGCAGTGAGGGACCTGGGGAGACCCAGTACTTC.

This clone was picked up a small number of times. The chain links TRBV10-3 to TRBJ1-2, with 8 bases aligning to TRBD1. CDR1 and CDR2 (germline): ENHRY, SYGVKD. J gave up 8 bases and V 3 bases, and 14 bases lay outside the gene matches. The CDR3 has 16 residues. The CDR3 protein is CAISDRTGSLKDGYTF. DNA of the CDR3: TGTGCCATCAGTGATCGGACAGGGAGTCTTAAGGACGGCTACACCTTC.